Below are 5 T cell receptor beta chains sequenced from a single sample in a study of T cells in Graves' hyperthyroidism and ophthalmopathy. Regions amplified from RNA transcripts were the TCR beta CDR3 regions. A set of HTBI primers served as the primers for a first-round RT-PCR of the TCR CDR3. TCRdb fed the multiplex PCR reads into MiXCR, producing one record per CDR3 protein. The sample includes a few hundred thousand distinct CDR3 sequences, about a sixth of them seen just once. Sequencing was performed on blood. These receptors all stem from a woman aged 25 to 39 with Graves' hyperthyroidism.

This clonotype has only a few counts. The chain employs TRBV4-1 and TRBJ2-7; 9 positions agree with TRBD2. V lost 1 base, J lost 4 bases, and 5 bases stayed unmatched. The length of the CDR3 is 15 residues. CDR1 is MGHRA, CDR2 YSYEKL, per germline. In nucleotides, the CDR3 is TGCGCCAGCAGCCAAGCCCCTAGCGGGACGTACGAGCAGTACTTC. It encodes CASSQAPSGTYEQYF.

On this clonotype itself: A clone one base away is much larger, so this may be a read error. V gene TRBV12-3 or TRBV12-4 combines with J gene TRBJ1-3, with no clear D. The CDR3 is 13 residues long. The CDR3 nucleotides read TGTGCGACCAAGGCGTCCTCTGGAAACACCACATATTTT. This gives the protein CATKASSGNTTYF.

A remark on this clonotype: A single base separates this from a much larger clone, so it may be a read error. The chain is built from TRBV18 and TRBJ2-5; 13 bases agree with TRBD2. Germline loops: CDR1 KGHSH, CDR2 LQKENI. After removal of 3 bases from V and 5 bases from J, the junction contained 3 bases not matched to a gene. CDR3 length: 15 residues. CDR3 region: CASSPRGLAGETQYF. DNA for the CDR3: TGTGCCAGCTCACCCCGGGGACTAGCGGGGGAGACCCAGTACTTC. The full variable domain, with the rest looked up from reference TRBV18 and TRBJ2-5, is NAGVMQNPRHLVRRRGQEARLRCSPMKGHSHVYWYRQLPEEGLKFMVYLQKENIIDESGMPKERFSAEFPKEGPSILRIQQVVRGDSAAYFCASSPRGLAGETQYFGPGTRLLVL.

This clonotype was seen ten or more times. V gene TRBV11-3 combines with J gene TRBJ1-2, with D possibly matching TRBD1 (5 bases). CDR1 is SGHNT, CDR2 YENEEA, per germline. Trimming shortened V by 1 base and J by 3 bases, and 15 bases separated the two germline ends. This CDR3 contains 16 residues. The CDR3 DNA reads as TGTGCCAGCAGCTTAGTACCAGAGGGGCACCACTATGGCTACACCTTC. Translating gives CASSLVPEGHHYGYTF. The full variable domain, its missing parts supplied by reference TRBV11-3 and TRBJ1-2, is EAGVVQSPRYKIIEKKQPVAFWCNPISGHNTLYWYLQNLGQGPELLIRYENEEAVDDSQLPKDRFSAERLKGVDSTLKIQPAELGDSAVYLCASSLVPEGHHYGYTFGSGTRLTVV.

This clonotype turned up a few times. The chain is built from TRBV27 and TRBJ2-3; 10 bases line up with TRBD2. With V trimmed by 8 bases and J by 4 bases, 9 bases remained unmatched. Germline loops: CDR1 MNHEY, CDR2 SMNVEV (reference sequence). The CDR3 is 15 amino acids. CDR3 sequence (DNA): TGTGCCAGCGCAGGGCTAGCGGGAGTTGCAGATACGCAGTATTTT. It yields the protein CASAGLAGVADTQYF.